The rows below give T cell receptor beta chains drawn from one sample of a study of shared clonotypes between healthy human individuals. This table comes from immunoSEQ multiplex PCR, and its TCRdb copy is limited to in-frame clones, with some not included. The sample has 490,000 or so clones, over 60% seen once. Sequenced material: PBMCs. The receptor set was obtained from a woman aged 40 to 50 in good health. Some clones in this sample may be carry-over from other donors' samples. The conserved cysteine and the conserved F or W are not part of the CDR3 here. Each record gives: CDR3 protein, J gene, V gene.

SVGTSGSFSYNEQF TRBJ2-1 TRBV29-1
ASSLGLGPNTEAF TRBJ1-1 TRBV11-2
ASSDRYNEQF TRBJ2-1 TRBV6-1
ASSLPGTGELF TRBJ2-2 TRBV28
ASSFRQGKETQY TRBJ2-5 TRBV5-1
ASSEVPSAGGQPQH TRBJ1-5 TRBV6-1
ASSEMAPGLDNEQF TRBJ2-1 TRBV2
ASKGGTQETQY TRBJ2-5 TRBV19
ASSFGQEGSYEQY TRBJ2-7 TRBV28
ASSLALGGTQPNTEAF TRBJ1-1 TRBV11-1
ASSIWDREQETQY TRBJ2-5 TRBV5-6
ASSPRRTGLTKNIQY TRBJ2-4 TRBV14
ASSGQGDGYT TRBJ1-2 TRBV4-2
ASSLGWDTEAF TRBJ1-1 TRBV7-3
ASSIRQTQETQY TRBJ2-5 TRBV5-1
ASSLAGTGTNEKLF TRBJ1-4 TRBV7-9
ASSPPGASSYNEQF TRBJ2-1 TRBV18
ASSPRTGVLSATNEKLF TRBJ1-4 TRBV7-2
ASSDRSGGYT TRBJ1-2 TRBV5-4
ASSLAPGIPYEQY TRBJ2-7 TRBV7-2
ASSQEAADEKLF TRBJ1-4 TRBV5-4
ASSPGLAVNEQF TRBJ2-1 TRBV28
ASSRTGGSYNEQF TRBJ2-1 TRBV4-3
ATSRDGISSRPRAF TRBJ1-1 TRBV15
ASSPDRGSIDEQF TRBJ2-1 TRBV6-4
SARVGGHRY TRBJ2-5 TRBV20-1
AWISGSSYNEQF TRBJ2-1 TRBV30
ASSRAGTGENIQY TRBJ2-4 TRBV11-2